This T cell receptor beta chain was recorded in a study of blood T cells in healthy people across ages (dated by TCRdb to the mid-2010s). Background for the entire study: In model experiments, template switching captured about one uniquely barcoded TCR beta cDNA molecule for every two T cells. Age-related changes in TCR beta repertoire diversity were measured in the study by deep sequencing normalized with unique cDNA molecular identifiers. The donors were divided into four age groups: young (average around 16 years), middle-aged (over 35), aged (roughly 60) and long-lived (about 80). To avoid experimental bias, donors of different ages were distributed randomly across sequencing lanes. For two donors (one aged 18 to 30 and one aged 80 or older), the study analyzed two additional independent replicas of 1 million unique cDNA reads from the same blood draw. General findings and caveats noted by the study authors: Observed TCR beta diversity per million T cells fell roughly linearly with age, and a significant reduction was already apparent by age about 38. The percentage of naive T cells measured by flow cytometry correlated strongly with observed TCR beta diversity. Since profiling was done on bulk unsorted PBMCs, naive and antigen-experienced compartments could not be conclusively compared. Compared with the aged group, more naive CD4+ T cells, fewer expanded clones and increased TCR diversity were shown by the long-lived group, suggesting age selection. The CMV infection status of donors was not known, potentially confounding age-related changes in expanded clonotypes. Estimates of total diversity from one million sequenced T cells were regarded as lower bounds and underestimates.

This clonotype was counted once. Its antigen is unknown. Base-call qualities are not available, and no considerably larger clone is one nucleotide away. One read gives only weak evidence. Donors were a few dozen systemically healthy Caucasian individuals from Russia aged roughly 6 to 95 years. Each donor gave around 9.9 milliliters of peripheral blood, collected into EDTA-treated Vacutainer tubes. Ficoll-Paque density-gradient centrifugation was used to isolate PBMCs, with at least 7 million per sample. Total RNA was extracted from PBMCs with Trizol reagent, with at least 5.5 micrograms obtained per sample. Naive CD45RAhigh/CD27high T cell percentages were measured by flow cytometry on a PBMC aliquot from every donor. In the germline V gene, CDR1 corresponds to KGHSH and CDR2 to LQKENI. V loses 4 bases of germline sequence and J loses 5 bases, and the interval between the two ends is 14 bases. The CDR3 goes from the cysteine to the phenylalanine over 14 residues. Here the CDR3 DNA is all that survives: 42 bases in frame from base 1.

Library prep was done by 5' RACE. The instrument was an Illumina HiSeq 2500. A second PCR of roughly 7 to 11 cycles was performed with a sample-barcoded 5' primer and a J-beta primer mix. A template-switch 5' adaptor carrying 12 random nucleotides introduced a unique molecular identifier onto each TCR beta cDNA molecule. Each sample yielded at least 3 million CDR3-containing paired-end reads. First-strand cDNA synthesis was performed from all RNA using the Mint cDNA synthesis kit, with priming by a TRBC-specific oligonucleotide. Following uracil-DNA glycosylase treatment, a first 18-cycle PCR with universal primers M1SS and BC2_uni_R was performed on all cDNA. The study's own analysis went as follows. Each sample was normalized by randomly selecting 1 million high-quality reads, each carrying a distinct molecular identifier. Instead of being binned into consensus sequences, reads that shared molecular identifiers were thrown out. MiTCR, with a Q25 quality threshold and the strictest error-elimination algorithm, was used for CDR3 identification, clonotype clustering and error correction. A nonparametric unseen species model using Euler transformation provided a lower-bound estimate of total TCR beta diversity. TCRdb handled the public reads itself, with Q25 trimming in fastp and clone calling in MiXCR, and kept productive beta chains. Here each entry gathers all rows of one CDR3 protein and keeps the most common genes and DNA. TCRdb's processing, not the authors', yielded these V and J calls. For this sample the table gives 1.5 million to 2 million distinct CDR3 sequences, of which about 28% were detected only once. Less than 9.5% of the sample is held by the ten biggest clonotypes.

This receptor was obtained from a woman in her twenties or thirties in good health. Material for sequencing was blood. The chain is encoded by TRBV18 joined to TRBJ1-1, and perhaps TRBD1 as D gene, on 6 matching bases. The nucleotide sequence reads TGTGCCAGCTCACGGGAAGGGGGAAGGACTGAAGCTTTCTTT. This translates into CASSREGGRTEAFF.